Sequencing of this TCR beta chain was carried out in a study of T-cell reconstitution after alpha-beta-depleted transplantation in children. The table lists this clonotype with a count of one. Its specificity is not known. One junction end does not reproduce the germline sequence, and a read error may be involved. Preparing the TCRbeta library involved the use of unique molecular identifiers. TCRdb processed the PCR reads anew with MiXCR; each CDR3 protein has one entry. The sample includes 500,000 to 650,000 distinct CDR3 sequences, roughly 11% of them seen just once. Study-wide findings and caveats: When one year had passed after transplant, most T-cell counts and diversity came from newly produced T cells. Recipient T cells and thymic progenitors that survived were the source of the high TCRbeta diversity seen at day 60 in some patients. By about two months after transplant, alpha-beta T cells reportedly arose from several hundred graft clones that had expanded.

This CDR3 contains 18 residues. From germline, CDR1 is SNHLY and CDR2 FYNNEI. The sample here was PBMCs, mostly from graft donor cells, taken 180 days after TCRalphabeta/CD19-depleted stem cell transplant. The chain has TRBV2 and TRBJ2-5; 8 bases match TRBD2. This TCR was sampled from a female patient aged 2-10 years who had a stem cell transplant for aplastic anemia, so the T cells may come from the graft donor. CDR3 protein: CACSFLATGRAPQETQYF. The DNA for the CDR3 is TGTGCCTGCAGTTTCCTGGCCACCGGGAGGGCCCCTCAAGAGACCCAGTACTTC.